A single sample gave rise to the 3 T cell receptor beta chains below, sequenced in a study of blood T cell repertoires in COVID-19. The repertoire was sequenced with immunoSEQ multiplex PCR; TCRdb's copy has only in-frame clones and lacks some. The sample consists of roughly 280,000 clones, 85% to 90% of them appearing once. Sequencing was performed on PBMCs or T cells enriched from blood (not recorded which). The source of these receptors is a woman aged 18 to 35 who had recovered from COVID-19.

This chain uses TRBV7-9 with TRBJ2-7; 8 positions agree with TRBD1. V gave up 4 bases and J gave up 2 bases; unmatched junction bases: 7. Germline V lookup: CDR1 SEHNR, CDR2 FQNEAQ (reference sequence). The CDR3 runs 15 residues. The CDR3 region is CASSWDRIRTYEQYF. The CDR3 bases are TGTGCCAGCAGCTGGGACAGGATCCGGACCTACGAGCAGTACTTC.

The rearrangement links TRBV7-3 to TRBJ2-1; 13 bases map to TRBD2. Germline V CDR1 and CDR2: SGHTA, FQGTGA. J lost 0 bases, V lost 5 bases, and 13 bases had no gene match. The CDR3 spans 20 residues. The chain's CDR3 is CASSPSPGTSGVSSYNEQFF. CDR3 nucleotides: TGTGCCAGCAGCCCCAGCCCCGGGACTAGCGGGGTCAGCTCCTACAATGAGCAGTTCTTC.

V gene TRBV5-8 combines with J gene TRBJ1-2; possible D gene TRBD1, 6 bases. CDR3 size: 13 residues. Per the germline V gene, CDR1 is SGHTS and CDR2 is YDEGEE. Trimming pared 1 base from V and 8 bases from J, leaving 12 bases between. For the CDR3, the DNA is TGTGCCAGCAGCTTGCTGGGGGCTTTCGGCTACACCTTC. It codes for CASSLLGAFGYTF.